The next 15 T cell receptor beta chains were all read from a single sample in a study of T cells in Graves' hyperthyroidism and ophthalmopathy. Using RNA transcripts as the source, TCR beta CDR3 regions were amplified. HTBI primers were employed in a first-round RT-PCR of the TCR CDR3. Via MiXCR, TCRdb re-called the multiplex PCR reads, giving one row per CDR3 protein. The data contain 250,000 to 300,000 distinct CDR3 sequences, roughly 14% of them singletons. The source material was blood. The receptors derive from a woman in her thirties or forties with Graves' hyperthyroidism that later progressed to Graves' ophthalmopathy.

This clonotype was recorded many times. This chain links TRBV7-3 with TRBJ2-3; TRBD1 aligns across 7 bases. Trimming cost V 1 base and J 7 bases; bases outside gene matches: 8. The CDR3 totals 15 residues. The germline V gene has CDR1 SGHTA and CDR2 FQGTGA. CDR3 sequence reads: CASSLMFGTANTQYF. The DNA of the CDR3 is TGTGCCAGCAGCTTAATGTTTGGGACAGCAAATACGCAGTATTTT.

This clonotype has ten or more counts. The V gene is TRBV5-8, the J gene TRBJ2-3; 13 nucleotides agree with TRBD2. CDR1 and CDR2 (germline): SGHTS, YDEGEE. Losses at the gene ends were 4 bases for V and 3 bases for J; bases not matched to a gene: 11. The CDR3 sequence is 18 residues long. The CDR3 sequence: CASSRNRLAGGPTDTQYF. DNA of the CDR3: TGTGCCAGCAGCCGGAACCGACTAGCGGGAGGTCCTACAGATACGCAGTATTTT.

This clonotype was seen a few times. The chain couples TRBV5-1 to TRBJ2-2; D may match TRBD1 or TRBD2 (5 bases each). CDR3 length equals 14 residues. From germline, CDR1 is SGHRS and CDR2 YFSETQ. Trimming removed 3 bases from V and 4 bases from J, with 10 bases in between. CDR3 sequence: CASSYPGTTGELFF. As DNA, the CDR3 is TGCGCCAGCAGCTACCCCGGGACCACCGGGGAGCTGTTTTTT.

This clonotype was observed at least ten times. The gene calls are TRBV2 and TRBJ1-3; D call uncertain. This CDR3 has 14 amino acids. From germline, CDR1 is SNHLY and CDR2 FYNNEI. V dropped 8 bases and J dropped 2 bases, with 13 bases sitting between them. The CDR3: CASVFGPTGNTIYF. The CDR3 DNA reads TGTGCCAGCGTGTTTGGGCCCACTGGAAACACCATATATTTT.

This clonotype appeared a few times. The CDR3 DNA reads TGTGCCAGCAGTCCAACCGGGACTCTCTCCTACAATGAGCAGTTCTTC. Protein product: CASSPTGTLSYNEQFF. J is TRBJ2-1 and V is TRBV28; D might be TRBD2 (6 bases). Germline V gene lookup returns CDR1 MDHEN and CDR2 SYDVKM. This CDR3 is built from 16 residues. The ends were cut back, 5 bases at V and 0 bases at J, with 14 bases in the middle.

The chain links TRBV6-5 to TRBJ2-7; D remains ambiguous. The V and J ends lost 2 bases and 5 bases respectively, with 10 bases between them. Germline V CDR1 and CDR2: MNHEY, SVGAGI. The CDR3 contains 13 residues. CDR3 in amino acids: CASSYEGYNEQYF. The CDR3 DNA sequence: TGTGCCAGCAGTTACGAAGGGTACAACGAGCAGTACTTC.

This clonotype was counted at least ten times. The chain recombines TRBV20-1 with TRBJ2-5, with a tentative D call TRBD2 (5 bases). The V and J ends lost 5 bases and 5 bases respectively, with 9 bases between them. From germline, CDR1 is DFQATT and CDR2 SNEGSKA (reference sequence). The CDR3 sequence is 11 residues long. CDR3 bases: TGCAGTGCTGCGAGGGTGGAGACCCAGTACTTC. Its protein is CSAARVETQYF.

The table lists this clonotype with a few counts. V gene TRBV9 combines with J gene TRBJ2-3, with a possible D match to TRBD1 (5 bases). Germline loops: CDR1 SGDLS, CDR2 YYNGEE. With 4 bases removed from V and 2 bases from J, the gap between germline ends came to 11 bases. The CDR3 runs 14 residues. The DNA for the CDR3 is TGTGCCAGCAGCCCGGACACTGACACAGATACGCAGTATTTT. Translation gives CASSPDTDTDTQYF.

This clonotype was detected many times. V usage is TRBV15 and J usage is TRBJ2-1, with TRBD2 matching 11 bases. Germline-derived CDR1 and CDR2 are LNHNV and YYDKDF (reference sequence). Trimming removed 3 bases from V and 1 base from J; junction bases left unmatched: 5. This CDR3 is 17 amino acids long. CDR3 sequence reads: CATSSRLAGGSYNEQFF. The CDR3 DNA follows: TGTGCCACCAGCAGCCGATTAGCGGGAGGGTCCTACAATGAGCAGTTCTTC.

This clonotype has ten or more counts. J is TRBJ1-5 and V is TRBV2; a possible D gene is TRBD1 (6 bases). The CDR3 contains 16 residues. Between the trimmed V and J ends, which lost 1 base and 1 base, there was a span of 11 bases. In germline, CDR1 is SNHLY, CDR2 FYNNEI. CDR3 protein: CASSEVGGSSNQPQHF. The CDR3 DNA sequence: TGTGCCAGCAGTGAAGTTGGGGGCTCGAGCAATCAGCCCCAGCATTTT.

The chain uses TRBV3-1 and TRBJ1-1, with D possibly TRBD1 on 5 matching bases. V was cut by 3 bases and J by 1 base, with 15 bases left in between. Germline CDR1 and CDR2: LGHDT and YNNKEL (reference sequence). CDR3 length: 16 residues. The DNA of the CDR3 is TGTGCCAGCAGCCACCCACGTCAGGGTCAGAACACTGAAGCTTTCTTT. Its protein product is CASSHPRQGQNTEAFF.

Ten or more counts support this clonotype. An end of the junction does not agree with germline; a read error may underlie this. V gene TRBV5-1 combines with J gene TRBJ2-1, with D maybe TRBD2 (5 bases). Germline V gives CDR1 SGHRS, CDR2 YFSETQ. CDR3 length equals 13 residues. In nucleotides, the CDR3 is TGTGCCAGCAGTCTAGCTTCCTACAATGAGCAGTTCTTC. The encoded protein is CASSLASYNEQFF.

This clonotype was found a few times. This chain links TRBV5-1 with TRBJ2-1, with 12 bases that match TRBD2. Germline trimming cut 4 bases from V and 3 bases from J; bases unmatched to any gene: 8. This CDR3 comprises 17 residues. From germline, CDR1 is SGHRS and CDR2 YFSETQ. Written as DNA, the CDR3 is TGCGCCAGCAGCGCGGGACTAGCGGGCACGATCTACAATGAGCAGTTCTTC. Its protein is CASSAGLAGTIYNEQFF. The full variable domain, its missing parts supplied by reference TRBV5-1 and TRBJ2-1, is KAGVTQTPRYLIKTRGQQVTLSCSPISGHRSVSWYQQTPGQGLQFLFEYFSETQRNKGNFPGRFSGRQFSNSRSEMNVSTLELGDSALYLCASSAGLAGTIYNEQFFGPGTRLTVL.

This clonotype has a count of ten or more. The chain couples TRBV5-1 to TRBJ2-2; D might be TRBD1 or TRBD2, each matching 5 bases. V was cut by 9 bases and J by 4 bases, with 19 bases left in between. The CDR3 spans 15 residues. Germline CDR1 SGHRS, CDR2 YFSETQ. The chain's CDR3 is CATSWGSDGTGELFF. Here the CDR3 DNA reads TGCGCCACCTCTTGGGGGAGTGATGGCACCGGGGAGCTGTTTTTT.

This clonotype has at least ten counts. Here the CDR3 reads CSATVPGLTNTGELFF. CDR3 DNA sequence: TGCAGTGCTACCGTACCGGGACTGACGAACACCGGGGAGCTGTTTTTT. The chain recombines TRBV20-1 with TRBJ2-2; a possible D gene is TRBD2 (6 bases). Germline loops: CDR1 DFQATT, CDR2 SNEGSKA (reference sequence). V lost 4 bases and J 0 bases, leaving 15 bases between the germline ends. CDR3 size: 16 residues.